The T cell receptor beta chain under discussion was sequenced for a study of CD8+ T cells in alopecia areata. Study details: Twice a day, 5 to 10 mg of oral tofacitinib was administered to treated patients.

As the sequencing template, cDNA was produced by extracting RNA and reverse transcribing it. Clones were read by immunoSEQ multiplex PCR, and TCRdb kept only the in-frame ones, dropping some. This table holds 100,000 to 150,000 clones, about 46% found once. Alopecia areata patients gave lesional scalp punch biopsies and peripheral blood samples. This CDR3 comprises 15 residues. The V and J ends lost 0 bases and 8 bases, in that order; junction bases with no gene match: 8. Germline V gene sequence: CDR1 MNHNY, CDR2 SVGAGI (reference sequence). The chain links TRBV6-6 to TRBJ1-1; 8 nucleotides agree with TRBD1. The sequence was obtained from a human donor with alopecia areata. Sequencing was performed on CD8+ T cells sorted from blood, taken at week 0. The CDR3 here is CASSYSSQGAPEAFF. The CDR3 nucleotides read TGTGCCAGCAGTTACTCGAGTCAGGGGGCCCCGGAAGCTTTCTTT.